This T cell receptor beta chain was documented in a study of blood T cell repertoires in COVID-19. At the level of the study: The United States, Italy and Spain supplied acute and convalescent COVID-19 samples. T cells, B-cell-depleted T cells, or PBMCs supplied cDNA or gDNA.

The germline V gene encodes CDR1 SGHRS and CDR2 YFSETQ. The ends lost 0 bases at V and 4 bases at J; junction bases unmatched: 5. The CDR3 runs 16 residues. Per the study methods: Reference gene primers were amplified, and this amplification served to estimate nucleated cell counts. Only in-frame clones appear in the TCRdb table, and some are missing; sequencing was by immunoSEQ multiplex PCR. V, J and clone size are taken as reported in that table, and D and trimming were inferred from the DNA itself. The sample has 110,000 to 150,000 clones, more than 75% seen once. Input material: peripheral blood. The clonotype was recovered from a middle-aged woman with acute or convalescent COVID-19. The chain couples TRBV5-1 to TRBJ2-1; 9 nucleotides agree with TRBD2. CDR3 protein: CASSLGASGVYNEQFF. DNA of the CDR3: TGCGCCAGCAGCTTGGGGGCTAGCGGGGTGTACAATGAGCAGTTCTTC.